This passage covers 24 T cell receptor beta chains from one sample sequenced in a study of T cell responses to AZD1222 COVID-19 vaccine. Assay used: immunoSEQ multiplex PCR; TCRdb lists only in-frame clones, some missing. The sample consists of fewer than 150,000 clones, approximately 90% of them appearing once. This sample comprised peripheral blood, obtained 28 days after the second AZD1222 dose. These receptors all stem from an adult who received the AZD1222 COVID-19 vaccine.

The chain links TRBV5-6 to TRBJ1-6; a weak D match, TRBD1 (5 bases). The V end was cut by 4 bases, the J end by 6 bases, with 17 bases between. From germline, CDR1 is SGHDT and CDR2 YYEEEE. CDR3 length: 16 amino acids. The CDR3, as DNA: TGTGCCAGCAGCCCAGGGTCAATCGGGATTAATTCACCCCTCCACTTT. Protein: CASSPGSIGINSPLHF.

The rearrangement joins TRBV7-2 to TRBJ1-6, with D possibly TRBD1 on 5 matching bases. Trimming shortened V by 8 bases and J by 7 bases, and 15 bases separated the two germline ends. Germline V gene data show CDR1 as SGHTA and CDR2 as FQGNSA. CDR3 length: 14 residues. In nucleotides, the CDR3 is TGTGCCAGCTCCGAACAGGCTCTAAATTCACCCCTCCACTTT. As protein: CASSEQALNSPLHF.

In its sample, this clone was seen once. The rearrangement joins TRBV6-2 or TRBV6-3 to TRBJ1-1, with 8 bases lining up with TRBD1. The germline CDR1 and CDR2 sequences are MNHEY and SVGEGT. The CDR3 runs 16 residues. Losses at the gene ends were 1 base for V and 5 bases for J; bases not matched to a gene: 9. Here the CDR3 DNA reads TGTGCCAGCAGTTACTTTGGGCAGGGGGCACGGACTGAAGCTTTCTTT. This sequence encodes CASSYFGQGARTEAFF.

This clone was seen only a few times. The chain recombines TRBV28 with TRBJ2-1, with TRBD2 matching over 8 bases. Germline-derived CDR1 and CDR2 are MDHEN and SYDVKM. The CDR3 is made up of 16 amino acids. The J segment lost 3 bases and the V segment lost 1 base, leaving 5 bases of the junction unmatched. CDR3 protein: CASSLYSGTNYNEQFF. CDR3 nucleotide sequence: TGTGCCAGCAGTTTATATAGCGGGACCAACTACAATGAGCAGTTCTTC.

The J gene is TRBJ1-5, the V gene TRBV19, with a weak D call TRBD1 (6 bases). This CDR3 is 17 amino acids long. Trimming removed 10 bases at V and 2 bases at J, with 24 bases between. Germline V gene sequence: CDR1 LNHDA, CDR2 SQIVND (reference sequence). CDR3 nucleotide sequence: TGTGCCACTCAAGTGCGGTACAGGGATCAGGGCAATCAGCCCCAGCATTTT. Translation: CATQVRYRDQGNQPQHF.

The chain is built from TRBV6-1 and TRBJ1-5; no clear D. The CDR3 runs 13 residues. The germline V gene encodes CDR1 MNHNS and CDR2 SASEGT. V dropped 3 bases and J dropped 3 bases, with 6 bases sitting between them. CDR3 sequence reads: CASSEHFNQPQHF. The CDR3 DNA follows: TGTGCCAGCAGTGAGCACTTCAATCAGCCCCAGCATTTT.

The chain joins TRBV4-3 to TRBJ1-2; possibly TRBD1 for D (5 bases). CDR1 LGHNA and CDR2 YSLEER come from the germline V gene. V shed 0 bases and J shed 2 bases, with 10 bases lying between them. The CDR3 contains 15 residues. CDR3 sequence: CASSQEMSGNYGYTF. In DNA, the CDR3 is TGCGCCAGCAGCCAAGAAATGTCAGGGAACTATGGCTACACCTTC.

This clone was detected once. The chain has TRBV7-9 and TRBJ2-7, with D uncertain. The CDR3 contains 13 residues. CDR1 and CDR2 (germline): SEHNR, FQNEAQ (reference sequence). V lost 3 bases to trimming and J lost 4 bases, with 10 bases between them. CDR3: CASSLSPLYEQYF. CDR3 nucleotide sequence: TGTGCCAGCAGCTTGTCCCCTCTATACGAGCAGTACTTC.

The J gene is TRBJ1-2, the V gene TRBV7-9; 7 nucleotides line up with TRBD1. The V gene end was trimmed by 5 bases and the J gene end by 8 bases; junction bases not matched to a gene: 11. The CDR3 has 14 residues. CDR1 and CDR2 (germline): SEHNR, FQNEAQ (reference sequence). CDR3 nucleotides: TGTGCCAGCAGCCCCGACAGGGAAGTCTGGGGCTACACCTTC. Translating it yields CASSPDREVWGYTF.

CDR3 in DNA: TGTGCCAGCAGCCATAAAGGACAGGGCTACACTGAAGCTTTCTTT. The encoded protein is CASSHKGQGYTEAFF. This chain connects TRBV7-3 to TRBJ1-1; TRBD1 agrees at 8 bases. The CDR3 extends over 15 amino acids. The V segment lost 5 bases and the J segment 3 bases; nucleotides outside the gene matches: 8. Germline CDR1 reads SGHTA; CDR2 reads FQGTGA.

The rearrangement joins TRBV28 to TRBJ2-6; D is perhaps TRBD1 (5 bases). V was clipped by 4 bases and J by 1 base, with 8 bases between them. Germline V gene data show CDR1 as MDHEN and CDR2 as SYDVKM. This CDR3 is built from 15 residues. CDR3 nucleotide sequence: TGTGCCAGCAGTTGGGGCCCATCTGGGGCCAACGTCCTGACTTTC. Translating it yields CASSWGPSGANVLTF.

The genes are TRBV7-8 and TRBJ1-5; no clear D. Trimming removed 0 bases from V and 4 bases from J, with 10 bases in between. The CDR3 contains 15 residues. Germline V gene lookup returns CDR1 SGHVS and CDR2 FQNEAQ. The DNA for the CDR3 is TGTGCCAGCAGCTTAGCAGGGTCTCAAAATCAGCCCCAGCATTTT. This gives the protein CASSLAGSQNQPQHF.

V is TRBV4-3 and J is TRBJ1-5; no clear D gene. Trimming stripped 0 bases from V and 5 bases from J, with 5 bases between. The length of the CDR3 is 13 residues. Germline V gene data show CDR1 as LGHNA and CDR2 as YSLEER. The CDR3 nucleotides are TGCGCCAGCAGCCAAGATAGGGATCAGCCCCAGCATTTT. Its protein is CASSQDRDQPQHF.

The rearrangement uses TRBV11-1 and TRBJ2-1, with TRBD1 identical over 8 bases. Germline values: CDR1 SGHAT, CDR2 FQDESV (reference sequence). The trim removed 5 bases at V and 8 bases at J, leaving 11 bases unmatched. There are 15 residues in the CDR3. CDR3: CASSMAGDRSHEQFF. CDR3 DNA: TGTGCCAGCAGCATGGCCGGGGACAGGTCTCATGAGCAGTTCTTC.

The chain couples TRBV27 to TRBJ1-6; the match to TRBD1 covers 9 bases. Germline V gene sequence: CDR1 MNHEY, CDR2 SMNVEV (reference sequence). After removal of 3 bases from V and 8 bases from J, the junction contained 2 bases not matched to a gene. The CDR3 loop spans 14 amino acids. The CDR3 is CASSLGQGHSPLHF. The CDR3 DNA sequence: TGTGCCAGCAGTTTGGGACAGGGACATTCACCCCTCCACTTT.

This chain uses TRBV5-4 with TRBJ1-6; maybe TRBD1 (6 bases). From germline, CDR1 is SGHNT and CDR2 YYREEE (reference sequence). The V and J ends lost 3 bases and 7 bases respectively, with 17 bases between them. The CDR3 is 16 residues long. The CDR3 DNA is TGTGCCAGCAGCTCGCTGGGGGCAGGGAGGAATTCACCCCTCCACTTT. It specifies CASSSLGAGRNSPLHF. Drawing the rest from reference TRBV5-4 and TRBJ1-6, the complete variable domain is ETGVTQSPTHLIKTRGQQVTLRCSSQSGHNTVSWYQQALGQGPQFIFQYYREEENGRGNFPPRFSGLQFPNYSSELNVNALELDDSALYLCASSSLGAGRNSPLHFGNGTRLTVT.

The chain employs TRBV25-1 and TRBJ1-1, with D unresolved. The CDR3 spans 13 residues. The V gene's germline CDR1 is MGHDK and CDR2 SYGVNS. The V and J ends lost 10 bases and 3 bases respectively, with 15 bases between them. The CDR3 spells CATRPRRDTEAFF. CDR3 sequence (DNA): TGTGCCACTAGACCTCGTAGAGACACTGAAGCTTTCTTT.

The chain uses TRBV9 and TRBJ1-6; D gene ambiguous. V lost 1 base and J lost 15, with 14 bases in between. The CDR3 is made up of 13 amino acids. Germline V lookup: CDR1 SGDLS, CDR2 YYNGEE. Here the CDR3 DNA reads TGTGCCAGCAGCGTAAATAAGAATTCAGTCCTCCACTTT. Translation: CASSVNKNSVLHF.

The J gene is TRBJ2-2, the V gene TRBV18; no clear D. Trimming took off 5 bases at V and 0 bases at J, with 7 bases between the two ends. The CDR3 consists of 14 residues. Germline CDR1 reads KGHSH; CDR2 reads LQKENI. CDR3 loop: CASSSGANTGELFF. The CDR3 nucleotides are TGTGCCAGCTCATCTGGCGCGAACACCGGGGAGCTGTTTTTT.

The chain links TRBV7-9 to TRBJ1-5; TRBD1 matches at 9 bases. The CDR3 contains 14 residues. CDR1 is SEHNR and CDR2 is FQNEAQ in the germline V gene (reference sequence). The J segment lost 7 bases and the V segment lost 1 base, leaving 2 bases of the junction unmatched. CDR3 amino acids: CASSLGTGAQPQHF. The CDR3 bases are TGTGCCAGCAGCTTAGGGACAGGGGCCCAGCCCCAGCATTTT.

This chain joins TRBV5-6 and TRBJ2-7, with D tentatively TRBD2 (5 bases). The CDR3 runs to 16 residues. Trimming removed 4 bases from V and 3 bases from J, with 20 bases in between. CDR1 is SGHDT, CDR2 YYEEEE, per germline. The CDR3 bases are TGTGCCAGCAGCGGGCGGCGGGCAGGTCATTACTACGAGCAGTACTTC. It specifies CASSGRRAGHYYEQYF.

This chain uses TRBV30 with TRBJ2-5, with TRBD1 matching over 7 bases. There are 12 residues in the CDR3. The J segment lost 5 bases and the V segment lost 4 bases, leaving 4 bases of the junction unmatched. Germline CDR1 GTSNPN, CDR2 SVGIG (reference sequence). CDR3 bases: TGTGCCTGGAAGGGGGCCGGGGAGACCCAGTACTTC. Translating it yields CAWKGAGETQYF.

This chain connects TRBV6-6 to TRBJ1-3; 7 positions agree with TRBD1. Germline CDR1 and CDR2: MNHNY and SVGAGI (reference sequence). The CDR3 is 18 residues long. J was trimmed by 0 bases and V by 5 bases; bases with no gene match: 13. This chain's CDR3 is CASSRSRGTTSSGNTIYF. The CDR3 coding sequence is TGTGCCAGCAGTCGCAGCAGGGGGACTACAAGCTCTGGAAACACCATATATTTT.

The chain combines TRBV4-3 with TRBJ2-1; D call uncertain. The CDR3 is 16 residues long. The germline CDR1 and CDR2 sequences are LGHNA and YSLEER. V gave up 0 bases and J gave up 0 bases, with 9 bases separating them. CDR3 sequence reads: CASSQDSAVSYNEQFF. The DNA of the CDR3 is TGCGCCAGCAGCCAAGATTCGGCGGTCTCCTACAATGAGCAGTTCTTC.